This TCR beta chain was recovered during a study of beta chain features in type 1 diabetes. Reverse transcription of all isolated RNA meant that expressed TCRB transcripts were sequenced. Clones were read by immunoSEQ multiplex PCR, and TCRdb kept only the in-frame ones, dropping some. The sample consists of more than 350,000 clones, 9.5% to 12% of them appearing once. This clonotype was sampled from a woman younger than 35 in good health. Material for sequencing was naive CD4+ T cells from blood.

In nucleotides, the CDR3 is TGTGCCACCAGCAGAGCCTCTAACTTACAGGGTCAGCCCCAGCATTTT. Protein sequence: CATSRASNLQGQPQHF. The chain joins TRBV15 to TRBJ1-5; D possibly corresponds to TRBD1 (6 bases). The V gene lost 1 base and the J gene lost 6 bases, with 16 bases spanning the gap. Germline V gives CDR1 LNHNV, CDR2 YYDKDF (reference sequence). The CDR3 runs to 16 residues. The variable domain in full, with the rest retrieved from reference TRBV15 and TRBJ1-5, is DAMVIQNPRYQVTQFGKPVTLSCSQTLNHNVMYWYQQKSSQAPKLLFHYYDKDFNNEADTPDNFQSRRPNTSFCFLDIRSPGLGDTAMYLCATSRASNLQGQPQHFGDGTRLSIL.